The 7 T cell receptor beta chains presented below share a single source sample, sequenced in a study of blood T cell repertoires in COVID-19. Generated by immunoSEQ multiplex PCR, the TCRdb table keeps only in-frame clones and is missing some. The repertoire has 96,000 or so clones, 80% to 90% of them found once; the top ten carry under 5.5%. Sequenced sample: peripheral blood. The receptors shown here come from an elderly man with COVID-19, enrolled during active disease.

V is TRBV19 and J is TRBJ1-5; 10 nucleotides match TRBD1. Germline V gene sequence: CDR1 LNHDA, CDR2 SQIVND (reference sequence). The CDR3 extends over 16 amino acids. The V segment lost 6 bases and the J segment 3 bases; nucleotides outside the gene matches: 8. In DNA, the CDR3 is TGTGCCAGTAGGAGCTCCGGGACAGGGGCCAATCAGCCCCAGCATTTT. Translated: CASRSSGTGANQPQHF.

The gene calls are TRBV18 and TRBJ1-3; D is unclear. Per the germline V gene, CDR1 is KGHSH and CDR2 is LQKENI. The V end lost 6 bases, the J end lost 0 bases, and 6 bases lay between the germline ends. CDR3 size: 13 residues. The CDR3 bases are TGTGCCAGCTCCCCTAGCTCTGGAAACACCATATATTTT. Its translation: CASSPSSGNTIYF.

The rearrangement uses TRBV5-1 and TRBJ2-5; 7 bases agree with TRBD2. Germline CDR1 is SGHRS and CDR2 is YFSETQ. Trimming took 2 bases from V and 1 from J; bases not matched to a gene: 14. The CDR3 is 18 residues long. The CDR3 is CASSFGLALGEGQETQYF. The CDR3 DNA sequence: TGCGCCAGCAGCTTTGGTCTAGCCCTGGGGGAGGGCCAAGAGACCCAGTACTTC.

The chain carries TRBV28 and TRBJ1-1; D is unclear. V lost 2 bases, J lost 2 bases, and 12 bases lay in between. The CDR3 contains 15 residues. Germline-derived CDR1 and CDR2 are MDHEN and SYDVKM. For the CDR3, the DNA is TGTGCCAGCAGTTTAATCGGTCCGAGCAACACTGAAGCTTTCTTT. The encoded protein is CASSLIGPSNTEAFF.

V and J are TRBV6-5 and TRBJ2-5; no reliable D call. Trimming pared 10 bases from V and 2 bases from J, leaving 14 bases between. Germline CDR1 reads MNHEY; CDR2 reads SVGAGI. The CDR3 runs 13 residues. The CDR3 sequence is CATLTQMQETQYF. The CDR3 DNA reads as TGTGCCACCCTGACACAGATGCAAGAGACCCAGTACTTC.

V is TRBV28 and J is TRBJ2-7; D unclear. The V end was cut by 6 bases, the J end by 5 bases, with 8 bases between. Germline CDR1 is MDHEN and CDR2 is SYDVKM. CDR3 size: 11 residues. Written as DNA, the CDR3 is TGTGCCAGCAGCCCAACACACGAGCAGTACTTC. It encodes CASSPTHEQYF.

The chain uses TRBV7-2 and TRBJ2-7, with D possibly matching TRBD2 (6 bases). The CDR3 has 16 amino acids. V lost 2 bases, J lost 12 bases, and 26 bases lay in between. The germline V gene encodes CDR1 SGHTA and CDR2 FQGNSA. This chain's CDR3 is CASSLSFWGEGLKAYF. CDR3 coding DNA: TGTGCCAGCAGCTTATCATTTTGGGGGGAAGGACTAAAGGCGTACTTC.